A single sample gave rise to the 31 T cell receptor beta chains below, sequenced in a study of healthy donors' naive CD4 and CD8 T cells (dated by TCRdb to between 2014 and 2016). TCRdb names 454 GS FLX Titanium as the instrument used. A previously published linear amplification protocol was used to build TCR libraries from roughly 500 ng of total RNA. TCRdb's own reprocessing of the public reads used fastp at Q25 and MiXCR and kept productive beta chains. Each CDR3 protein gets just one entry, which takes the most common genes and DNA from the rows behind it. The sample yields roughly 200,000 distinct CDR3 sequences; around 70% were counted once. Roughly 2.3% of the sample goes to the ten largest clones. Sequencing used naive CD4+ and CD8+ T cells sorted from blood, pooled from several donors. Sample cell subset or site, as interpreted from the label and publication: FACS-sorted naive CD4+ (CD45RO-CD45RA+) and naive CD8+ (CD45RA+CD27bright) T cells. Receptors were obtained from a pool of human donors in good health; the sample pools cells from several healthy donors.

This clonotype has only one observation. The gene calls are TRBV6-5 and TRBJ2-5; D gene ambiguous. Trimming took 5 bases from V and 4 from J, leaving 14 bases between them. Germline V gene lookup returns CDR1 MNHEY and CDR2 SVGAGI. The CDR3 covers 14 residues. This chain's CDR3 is CASSDIGGRETQYF. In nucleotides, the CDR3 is TGTGCCAGCAGTGATATAGGTGGCAGAGAGACCCAGTACTTC.

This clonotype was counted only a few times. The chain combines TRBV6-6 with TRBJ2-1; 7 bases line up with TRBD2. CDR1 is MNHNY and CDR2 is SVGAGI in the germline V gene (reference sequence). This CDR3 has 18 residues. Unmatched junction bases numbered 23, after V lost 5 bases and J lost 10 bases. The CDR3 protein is CASSTGPRLAGAKREQFF. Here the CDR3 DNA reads TGTGCCAGCAGTACCGGGCCCAGACTAGCAGGAGCGAAACGAGAGCAGTTCTTC.

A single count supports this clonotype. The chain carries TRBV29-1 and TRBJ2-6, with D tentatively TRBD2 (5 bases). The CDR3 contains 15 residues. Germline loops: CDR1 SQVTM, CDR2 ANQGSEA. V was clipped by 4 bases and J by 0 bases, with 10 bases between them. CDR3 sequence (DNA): TGCAGCGTTGGTTCAGGACTCTCTGGGGCCAACGTCCTGACTTTC. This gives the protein CSVGSGLSGANVLTF. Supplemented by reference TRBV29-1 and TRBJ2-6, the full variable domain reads SAVISQKPSRDICQRGTSLTIQCQVDSQVTMMFWYRQQPGQSLTLIATANQGSEATYESGFVIDKFPISRPNLTFSTLTVSNMSPEDSSIYLCSVGSGLSGANVLTFGAGSRLTVL.

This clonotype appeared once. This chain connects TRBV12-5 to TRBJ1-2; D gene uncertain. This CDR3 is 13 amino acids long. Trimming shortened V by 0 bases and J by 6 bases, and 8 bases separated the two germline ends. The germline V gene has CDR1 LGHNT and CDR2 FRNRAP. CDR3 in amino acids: CASGLVGGDGYTF. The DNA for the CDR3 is TGTGCTAGTGGTTTGGTAGGAGGCGATGGCTACACCTTC.

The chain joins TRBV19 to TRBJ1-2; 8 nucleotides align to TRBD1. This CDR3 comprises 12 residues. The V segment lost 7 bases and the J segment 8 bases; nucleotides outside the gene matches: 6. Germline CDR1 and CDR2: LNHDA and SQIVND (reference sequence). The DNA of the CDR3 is TGTGCCAGTACCGACAGGGGAGGCGGCTACACCTTC. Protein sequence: CASTDRGGGYTF.

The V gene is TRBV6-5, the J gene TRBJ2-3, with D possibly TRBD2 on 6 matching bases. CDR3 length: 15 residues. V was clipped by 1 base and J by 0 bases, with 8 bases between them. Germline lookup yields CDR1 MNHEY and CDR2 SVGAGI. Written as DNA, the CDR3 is TGTGCCAGCAGTTACTTTGCGGGGAGCACAGATACGCAGTATTTT. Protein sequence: CASSYFAGSTDTQYF.

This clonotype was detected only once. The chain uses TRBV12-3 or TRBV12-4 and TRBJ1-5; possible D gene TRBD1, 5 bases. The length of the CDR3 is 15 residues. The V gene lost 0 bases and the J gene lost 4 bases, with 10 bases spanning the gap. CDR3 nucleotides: TGTGCCAGCAGTTTAGCACAGGCCCCAAATCAGCCCCAGCATTTT. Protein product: CASSLAQAPNQPQHF.

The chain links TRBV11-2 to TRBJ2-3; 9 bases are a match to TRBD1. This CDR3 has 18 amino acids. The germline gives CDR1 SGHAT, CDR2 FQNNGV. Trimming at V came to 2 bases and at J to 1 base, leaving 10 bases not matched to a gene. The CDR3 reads CASSLTPTTGGGTDTQYF. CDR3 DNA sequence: TGTGCCAGCAGCTTAACCCCTACTACAGGGGGCGGCACAGATACGCAGTATTTT.

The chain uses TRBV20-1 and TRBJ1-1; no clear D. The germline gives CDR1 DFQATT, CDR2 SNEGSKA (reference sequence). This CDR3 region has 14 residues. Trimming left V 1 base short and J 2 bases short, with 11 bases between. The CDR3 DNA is TGCAGTGCTAGAGGGGGTAATGTAAACACTGAAGCTTTCTTT. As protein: CSARGGNVNTEAFF.

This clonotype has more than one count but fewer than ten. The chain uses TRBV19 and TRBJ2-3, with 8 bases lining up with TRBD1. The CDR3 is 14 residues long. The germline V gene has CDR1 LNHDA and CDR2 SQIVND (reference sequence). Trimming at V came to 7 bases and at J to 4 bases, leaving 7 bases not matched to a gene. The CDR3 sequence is CASKTTGEADTQYF. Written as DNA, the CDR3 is TGTGCCAGTAAGACGACAGGGGAGGCAGATACGCAGTATTTT.

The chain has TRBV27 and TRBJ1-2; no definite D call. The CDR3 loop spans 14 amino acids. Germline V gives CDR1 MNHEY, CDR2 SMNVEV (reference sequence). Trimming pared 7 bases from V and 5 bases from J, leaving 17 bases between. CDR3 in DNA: TGTGCCAGCACCCCAGGTTGGGGTGTTTATGGCTACACCTTC. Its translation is CASTPGWGVYGYTF.

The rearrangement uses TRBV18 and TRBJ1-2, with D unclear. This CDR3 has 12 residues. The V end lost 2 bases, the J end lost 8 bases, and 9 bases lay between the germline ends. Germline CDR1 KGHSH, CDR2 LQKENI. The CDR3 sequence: CASSPAGTGYTF. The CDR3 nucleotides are TGTGCCAGCTCACCAGCGGGAACGGGCTACACCTTC.

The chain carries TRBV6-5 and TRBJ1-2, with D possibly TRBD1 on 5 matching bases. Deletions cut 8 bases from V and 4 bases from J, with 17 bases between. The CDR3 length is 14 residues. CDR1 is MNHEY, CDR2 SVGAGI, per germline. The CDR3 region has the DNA TGTGCCAGCCGAACGACTACAGGCGGCTATGGCTACACCTTC. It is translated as CASRTTTGGYGYTF.

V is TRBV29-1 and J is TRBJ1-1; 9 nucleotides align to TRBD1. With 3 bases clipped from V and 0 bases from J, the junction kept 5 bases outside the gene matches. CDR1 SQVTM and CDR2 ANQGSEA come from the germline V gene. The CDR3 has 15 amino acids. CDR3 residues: CSVDGDRDMNTEAFF. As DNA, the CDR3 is TGCAGCGTTGATGGGGACAGGGACATGAACACTGAAGCTTTCTTT.

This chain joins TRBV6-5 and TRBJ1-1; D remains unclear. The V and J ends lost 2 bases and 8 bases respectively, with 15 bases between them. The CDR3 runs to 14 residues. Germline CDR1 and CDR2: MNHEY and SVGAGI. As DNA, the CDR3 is TGTGCCAGCAGTTACGGTGGGCGCATTGAGGAAGCTTTCTTT. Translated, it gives CASSYGGRIEEAFF.

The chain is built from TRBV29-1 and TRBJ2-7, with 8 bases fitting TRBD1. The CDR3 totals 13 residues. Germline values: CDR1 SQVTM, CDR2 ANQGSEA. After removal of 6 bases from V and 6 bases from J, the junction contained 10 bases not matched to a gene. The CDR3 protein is CSVRTGSNTEQYF. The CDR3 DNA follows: TGCAGCGTCCGGACAGGGTCCAATACCGAGCAGTACTTC.

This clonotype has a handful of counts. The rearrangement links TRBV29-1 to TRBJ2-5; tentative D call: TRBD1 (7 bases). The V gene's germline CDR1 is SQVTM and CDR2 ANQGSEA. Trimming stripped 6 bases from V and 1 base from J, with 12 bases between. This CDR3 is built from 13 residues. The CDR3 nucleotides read TGCAGCGTGGAGGGACAGACCCAAGAGACCCAGTACTTC. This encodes CSVEGQTQETQYF.

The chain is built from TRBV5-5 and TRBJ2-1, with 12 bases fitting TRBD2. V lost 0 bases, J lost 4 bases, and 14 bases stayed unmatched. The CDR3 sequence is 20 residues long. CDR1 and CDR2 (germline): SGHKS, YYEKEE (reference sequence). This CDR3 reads CASSLGPGTGLAGGYNEQFF. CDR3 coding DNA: TGTGCCAGCAGCTTGGGGCCGGGGACGGGTCTAGCGGGAGGGTACAATGAGCAGTTCTTC.

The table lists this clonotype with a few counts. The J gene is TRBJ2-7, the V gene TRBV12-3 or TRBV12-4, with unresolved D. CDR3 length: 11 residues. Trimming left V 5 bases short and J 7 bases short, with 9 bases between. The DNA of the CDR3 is TGTGCCAGCAGTGCCATGTGGGAGCAGTACTTC. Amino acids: CASSAMWEQYF.

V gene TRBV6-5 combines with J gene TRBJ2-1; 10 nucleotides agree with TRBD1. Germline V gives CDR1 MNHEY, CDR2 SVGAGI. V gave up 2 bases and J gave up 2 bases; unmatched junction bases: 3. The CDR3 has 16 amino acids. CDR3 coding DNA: TGTGCCAGCAGTTACAGGGGACAGGGGCCCTACAATGAGCAGTTCTTC. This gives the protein CASSYRGQGPYNEQFF.

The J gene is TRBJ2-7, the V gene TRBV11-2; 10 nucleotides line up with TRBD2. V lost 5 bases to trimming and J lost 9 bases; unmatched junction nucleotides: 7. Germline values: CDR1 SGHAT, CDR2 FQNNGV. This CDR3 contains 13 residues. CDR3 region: CASSPREREGQYF. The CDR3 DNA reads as TGTGCCAGCAGCCCTCGCGAGCGGGAGGGGCAGTACTTC.

The CDR3 loop reads CASSLGDSAAFF. CDR3 nucleotide sequence: TGCGCCAGCAGCCTAGGGGACAGCGCAGCTTTCTTT. The chain uses TRBV5-1 and TRBJ1-1, with TRBD1 matching over 7 bases. V lost 4 bases and J lost 10; bases outside the gene matches: 7. The CDR3 is made up of 12 amino acids. CDR1 SGHRS and CDR2 YFSETQ come from the germline V gene.

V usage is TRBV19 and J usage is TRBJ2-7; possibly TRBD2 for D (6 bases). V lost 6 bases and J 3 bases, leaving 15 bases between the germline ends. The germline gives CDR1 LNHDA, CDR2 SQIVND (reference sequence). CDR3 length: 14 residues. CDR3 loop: CASSLVGGDYEQYF. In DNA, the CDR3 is TGTGCCAGTAGCCTTGTCGGAGGGGACTACGAGCAGTACTTC.

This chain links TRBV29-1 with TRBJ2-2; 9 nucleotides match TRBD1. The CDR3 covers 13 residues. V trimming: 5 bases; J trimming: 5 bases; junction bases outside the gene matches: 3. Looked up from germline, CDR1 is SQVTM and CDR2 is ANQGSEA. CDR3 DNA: TGCAGCGTTCGACAGGGGGGAACCGGGGAGCTGTTTTTT. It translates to CSVRQGGTGELFF.

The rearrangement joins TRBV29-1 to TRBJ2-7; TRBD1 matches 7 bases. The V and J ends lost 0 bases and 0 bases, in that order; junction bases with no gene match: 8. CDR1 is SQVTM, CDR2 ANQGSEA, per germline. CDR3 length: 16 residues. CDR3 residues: CSVEERLRGISYEQYF. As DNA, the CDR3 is TGCAGCGTTGAAGAACGCCTCAGGGGGATCTCCTACGAGCAGTACTTC.

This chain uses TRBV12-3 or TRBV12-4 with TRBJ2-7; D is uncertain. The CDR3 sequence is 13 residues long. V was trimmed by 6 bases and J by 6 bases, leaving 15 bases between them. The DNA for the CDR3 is TGTGCCAGCAGCTCTCGACATAAGGGCGAGCAGTACTTC. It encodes CASSSRHKGEQYF.

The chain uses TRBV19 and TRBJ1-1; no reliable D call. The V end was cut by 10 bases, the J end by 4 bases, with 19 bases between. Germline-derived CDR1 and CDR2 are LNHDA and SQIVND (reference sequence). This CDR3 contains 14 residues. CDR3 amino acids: CATKHDPRGTEAFF. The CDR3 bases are TGTGCCACCAAGCATGACCCACGAGGCACTGAAGCTTTCTTT.

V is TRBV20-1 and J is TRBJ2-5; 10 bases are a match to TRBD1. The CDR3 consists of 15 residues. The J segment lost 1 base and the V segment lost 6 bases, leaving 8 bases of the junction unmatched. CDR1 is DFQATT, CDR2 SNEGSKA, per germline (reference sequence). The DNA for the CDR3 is TGCAGTGCAAGGAAGGGACAGGGGATCCAAGAGACCCAGTACTTC. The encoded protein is CSARKGQGIQETQYF.

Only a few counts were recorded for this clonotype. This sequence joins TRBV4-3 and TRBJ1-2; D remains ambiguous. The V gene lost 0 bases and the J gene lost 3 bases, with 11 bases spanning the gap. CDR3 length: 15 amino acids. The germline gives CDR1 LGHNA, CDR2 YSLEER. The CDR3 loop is CASSQDIAEYYGYTF. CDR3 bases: TGCGCCAGCAGCCAAGATATCGCAGAGTACTATGGCTACACCTTC.

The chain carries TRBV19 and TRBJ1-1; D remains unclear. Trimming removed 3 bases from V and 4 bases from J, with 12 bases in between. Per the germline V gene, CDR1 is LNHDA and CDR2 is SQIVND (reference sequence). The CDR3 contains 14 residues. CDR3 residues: CASSIGPTGTEAFF. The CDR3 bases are TGTGCCAGTAGTATCGGTCCGACCGGCACTGAAGCTTTCTTT.

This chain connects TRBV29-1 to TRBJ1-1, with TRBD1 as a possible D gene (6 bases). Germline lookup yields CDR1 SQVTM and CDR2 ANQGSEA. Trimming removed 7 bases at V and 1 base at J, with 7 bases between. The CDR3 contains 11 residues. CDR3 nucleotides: TGCAGCGGAGGGGGGAACACTGAAGCTTTCTTT. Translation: CSGGGNTEAFF.